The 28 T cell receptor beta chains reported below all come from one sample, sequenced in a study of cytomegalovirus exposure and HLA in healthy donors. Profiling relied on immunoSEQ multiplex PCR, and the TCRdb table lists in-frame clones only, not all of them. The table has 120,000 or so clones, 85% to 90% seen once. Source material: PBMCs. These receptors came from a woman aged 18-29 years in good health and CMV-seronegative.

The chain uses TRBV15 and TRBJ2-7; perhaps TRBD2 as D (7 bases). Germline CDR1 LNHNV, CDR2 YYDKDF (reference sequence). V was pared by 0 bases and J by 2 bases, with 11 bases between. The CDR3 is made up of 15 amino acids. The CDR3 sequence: CATSRERGRAYEQYF. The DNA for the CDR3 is TGTGCCACCAGCAGAGAGCGGGGGCGAGCCTACGAGCAGTACTTC.

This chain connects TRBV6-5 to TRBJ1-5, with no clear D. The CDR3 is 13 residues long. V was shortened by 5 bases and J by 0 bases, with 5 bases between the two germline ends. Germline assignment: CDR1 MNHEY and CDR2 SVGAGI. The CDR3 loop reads CASSIHSNQPQHF. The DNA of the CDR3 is TGTGCCAGCAGTATACATAGCAATCAGCCCCAGCATTTT.

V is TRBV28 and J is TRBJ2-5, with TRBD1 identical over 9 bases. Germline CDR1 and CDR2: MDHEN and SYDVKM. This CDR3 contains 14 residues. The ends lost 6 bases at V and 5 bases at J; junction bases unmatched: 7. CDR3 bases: TGTGCCAGCAGCCCTGGACAGGGGATGGAGACCCAGTACTTC. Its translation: CASSPGQGMETQYF.

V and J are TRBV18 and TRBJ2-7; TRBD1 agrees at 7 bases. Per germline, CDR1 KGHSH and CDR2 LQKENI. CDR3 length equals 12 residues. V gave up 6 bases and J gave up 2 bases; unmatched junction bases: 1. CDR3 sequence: CASSTGTYEQYV. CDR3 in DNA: TGTGCCAGCTCGACAGGGACCTACGAGCAGTACGTC.

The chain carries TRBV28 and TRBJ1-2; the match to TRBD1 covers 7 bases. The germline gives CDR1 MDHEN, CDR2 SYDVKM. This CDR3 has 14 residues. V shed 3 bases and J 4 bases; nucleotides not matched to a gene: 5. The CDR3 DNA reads TGTGCCAGCAGTTTGGGGGGACAGTTCTATGGCTACACCTTC. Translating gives CASSLGGQFYGYTF.

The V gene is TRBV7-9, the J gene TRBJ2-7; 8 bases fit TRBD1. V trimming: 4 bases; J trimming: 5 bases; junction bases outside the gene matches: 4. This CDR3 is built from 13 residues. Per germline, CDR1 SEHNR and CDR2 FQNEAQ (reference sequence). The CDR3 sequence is CASSSGGRDEQYV. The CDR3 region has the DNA TGTGCCAGCAGCTCAGGGGGCCGGGACGAGCAGTACGTC.

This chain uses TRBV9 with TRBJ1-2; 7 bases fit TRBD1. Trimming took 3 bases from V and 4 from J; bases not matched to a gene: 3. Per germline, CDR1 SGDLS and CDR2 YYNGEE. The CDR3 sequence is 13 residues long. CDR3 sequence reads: CASSDRDSYGYTF. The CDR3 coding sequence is TGTGCCAGCAGCGACCGGGACAGCTATGGCTACACCTTC.

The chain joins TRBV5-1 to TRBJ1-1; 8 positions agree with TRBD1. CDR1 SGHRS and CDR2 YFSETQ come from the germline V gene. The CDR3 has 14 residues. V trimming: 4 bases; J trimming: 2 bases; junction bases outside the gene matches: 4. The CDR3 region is CASSTGQVNTEAFF. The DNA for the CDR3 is TGCGCCAGCAGCACGGGACAGGTTAACACTGAAGCTTTCTTT.

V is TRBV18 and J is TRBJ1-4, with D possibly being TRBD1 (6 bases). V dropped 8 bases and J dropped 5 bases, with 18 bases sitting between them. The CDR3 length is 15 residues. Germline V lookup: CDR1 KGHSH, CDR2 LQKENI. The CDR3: CASTQDRDGNEKLFF. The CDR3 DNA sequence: TGTGCCAGCACGCAGGACAGAGACGGGAATGAAAAACTGTTTTTT. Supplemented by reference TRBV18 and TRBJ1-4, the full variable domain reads NAGVMQNPRHLVRRRGQEARLRCSPMKGHSHVYWYRQLPEEGLKFMVYLQKENIIDESGMPKERFSAEFPKEGPSILRIQQVVRGDSAAYFCASTQDRDGNEKLFFGSGTQLSVL.

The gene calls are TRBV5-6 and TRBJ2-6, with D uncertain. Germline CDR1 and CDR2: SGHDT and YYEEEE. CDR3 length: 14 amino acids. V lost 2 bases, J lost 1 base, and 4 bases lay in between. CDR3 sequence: CASSFPSGANVLTF. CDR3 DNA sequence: TGTGCCAGCAGCTTCCCTTCTGGGGCCAACGTCCTGACTTTC.

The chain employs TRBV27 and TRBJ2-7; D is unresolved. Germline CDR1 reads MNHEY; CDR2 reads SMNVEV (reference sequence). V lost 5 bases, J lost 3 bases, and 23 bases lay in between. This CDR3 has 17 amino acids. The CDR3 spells CASSPALSPQTIYEQYF. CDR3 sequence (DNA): TGTGCCAGCAGTCCCGCCTTGTCGCCACAGACGATCTACGAGCAGTACTTC.

The CDR3 DNA is TGTGCCAGCAGTTCCTCGGGGGGCGCTGAAGCTTTCTTT. This sequence encodes CASSSSGGAEAFF. The V gene is TRBV27, the J gene TRBJ1-1; tentatively, D is TRBD1 (6 bases). This CDR3 contains 13 residues. Trimming stripped 4 bases from V and 6 bases from J, with 12 bases between. Germline V lookup: CDR1 MNHEY, CDR2 SMNVEV (reference sequence).

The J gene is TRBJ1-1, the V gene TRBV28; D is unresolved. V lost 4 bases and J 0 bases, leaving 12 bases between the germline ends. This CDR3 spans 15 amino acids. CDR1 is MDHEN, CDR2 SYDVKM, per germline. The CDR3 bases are TGTGCCAGCAGTTGGGCTGCTAACATGAACACTGAAGCTTTCTTT. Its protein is CASSWAANMNTEAFF.

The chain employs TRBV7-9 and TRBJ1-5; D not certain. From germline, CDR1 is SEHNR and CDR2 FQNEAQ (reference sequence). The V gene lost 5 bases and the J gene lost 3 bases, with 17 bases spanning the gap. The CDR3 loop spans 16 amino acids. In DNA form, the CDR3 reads TGTGCCAGCAGCGAAGGAGTCCTGGGAGACAATCAGCCCCAGCATTTT. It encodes CASSEGVLGDNQPQHF.

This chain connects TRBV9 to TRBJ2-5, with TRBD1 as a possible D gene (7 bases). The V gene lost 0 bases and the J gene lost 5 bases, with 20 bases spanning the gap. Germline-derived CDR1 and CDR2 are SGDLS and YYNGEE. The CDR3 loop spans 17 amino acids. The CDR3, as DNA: TGTGCCAGCAGCGTAGGTCTGAGGGACGCAGGGGGGGAGACCCAGTACTTC. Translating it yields CASSVGLRDAGGETQYF.

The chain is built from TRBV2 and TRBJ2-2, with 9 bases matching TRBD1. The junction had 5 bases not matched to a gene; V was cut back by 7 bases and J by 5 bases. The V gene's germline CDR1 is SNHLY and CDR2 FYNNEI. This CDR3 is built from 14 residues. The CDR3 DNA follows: TGTGCCAGCACAGGACAGGGGCCGACCGGGGAGCTGTTTTTT. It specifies CASTGQGPTGELFF. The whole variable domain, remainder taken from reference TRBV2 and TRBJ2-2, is EPEVTQTPSHQVTQMGQEVILRCVPISNHLYFYWYRQILGQKVEFLVSFYNNEISEKSEIFDDQFSVERPDGSNFTLKIRSTKLEDSAMYFCASTGQGPTGELFFGEGSRLTVL.

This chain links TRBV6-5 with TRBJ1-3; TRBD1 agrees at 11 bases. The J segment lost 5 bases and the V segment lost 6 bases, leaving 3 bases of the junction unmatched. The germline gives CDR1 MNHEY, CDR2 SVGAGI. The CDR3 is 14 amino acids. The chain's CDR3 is CASRGTGGRNTIYF. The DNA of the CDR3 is TGTGCCAGCAGAGGGACAGGGGGAAGAAACACCATATATTTT.

The CDR3 DNA reads TGCGCCAGCAGCCAAGAGGTAGGGGAACCCAAAAACATTCAGTACTTC. Translated: CASSQEVGEPKNIQYF. This sequence joins TRBV4-3 and TRBJ2-4; a weak D match, TRBD1 (5 bases). Trimming removed 0 bases from V and 2 bases from J, with 11 bases in between. Germline CDR1 LGHNA, CDR2 YSLEER. The CDR3 has 16 residues.

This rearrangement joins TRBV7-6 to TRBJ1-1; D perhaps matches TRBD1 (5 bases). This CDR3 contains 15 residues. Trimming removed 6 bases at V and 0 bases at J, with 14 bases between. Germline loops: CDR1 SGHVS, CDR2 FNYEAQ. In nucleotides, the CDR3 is TGTGCCAGCAGTCAGATGACAGATATGAACACTGAAGCTTTCTTT. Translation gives CASSQMTDMNTEAFF.

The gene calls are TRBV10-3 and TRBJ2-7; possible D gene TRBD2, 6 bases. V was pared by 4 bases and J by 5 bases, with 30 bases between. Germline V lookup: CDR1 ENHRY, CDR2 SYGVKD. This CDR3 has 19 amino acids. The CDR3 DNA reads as TGTGCCATCAGTGCATCCGCGCTTGTAATGACGGGAGAGTCCAACGAGCAGTACTTC. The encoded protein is CAISASALVMTGESNEQYF.

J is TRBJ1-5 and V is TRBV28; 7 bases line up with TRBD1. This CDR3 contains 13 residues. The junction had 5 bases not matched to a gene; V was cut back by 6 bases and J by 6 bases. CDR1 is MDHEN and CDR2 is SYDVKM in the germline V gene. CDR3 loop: CASRAQGGQPQHF. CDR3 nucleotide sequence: TGTGCCAGCAGAGCTCAGGGGGGTCAGCCCCAGCATTTT.

The DNA for the CDR3 is TGTGCCAGCAGCTTAGGGACAGGGGACGTAAACACCATATATTTT. Its protein is CASSLGTGDVNTIYF. The chain carries TRBV9 and TRBJ1-3, with 10 bases aligning to TRBD1. Germline CDR1 reads SGDLS; CDR2 reads YYNGEE. This CDR3 comprises 15 residues. The V gene end was trimmed by 4 bases and the J gene end by 6 bases; junction bases not matched to a gene: 7.

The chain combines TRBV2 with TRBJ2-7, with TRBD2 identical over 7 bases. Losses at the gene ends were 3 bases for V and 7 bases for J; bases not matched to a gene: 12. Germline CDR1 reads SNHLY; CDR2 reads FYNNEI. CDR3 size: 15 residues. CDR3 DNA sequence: TGTGCCAGCAGTGAGGGGAGGGGATATTACGGGGAGCAGTACGTC. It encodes CASSEGRGYYGEQYV.

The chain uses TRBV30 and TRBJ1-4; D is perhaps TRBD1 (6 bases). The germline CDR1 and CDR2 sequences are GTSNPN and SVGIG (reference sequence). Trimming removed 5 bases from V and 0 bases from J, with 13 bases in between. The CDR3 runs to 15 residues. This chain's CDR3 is CAWAPWTATNEKLFF. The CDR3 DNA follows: TGTGCCTGGGCGCCTTGGACAGCAACTAATGAAAAACTGTTTTTT.

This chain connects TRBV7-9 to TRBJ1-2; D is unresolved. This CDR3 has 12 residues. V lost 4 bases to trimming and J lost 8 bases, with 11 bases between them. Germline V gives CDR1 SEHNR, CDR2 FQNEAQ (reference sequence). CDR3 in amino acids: CASSSLFLGYTF. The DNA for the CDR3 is TGTGCCAGCAGCTCCCTTTTCCTGGGCTACACCTTC.

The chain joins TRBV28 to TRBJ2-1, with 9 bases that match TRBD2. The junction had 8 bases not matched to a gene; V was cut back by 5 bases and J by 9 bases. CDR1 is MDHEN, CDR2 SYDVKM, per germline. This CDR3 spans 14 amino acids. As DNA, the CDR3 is TGTGCCAGCAGTACCGCGGGGGGGCAGCGTGAGCAGTTCTTC. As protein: CASSTAGGQREQFF.

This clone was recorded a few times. The CDR3 nucleotides read TGCGCCAGCACCCCTCGACAGGGGCACGAGCAGTACTTC. Translation gives CASTPRQGHEQYF. This chain links TRBV4-1 with TRBJ2-7, with 8 bases lining up with TRBD1. Germline V gene data show CDR1 as MGHRA and CDR2 as YSYEKL. The CDR3 totals 13 residues. V shed 7 bases, J shed 5 bases, and the junction held 7 bases outside the gene matches.

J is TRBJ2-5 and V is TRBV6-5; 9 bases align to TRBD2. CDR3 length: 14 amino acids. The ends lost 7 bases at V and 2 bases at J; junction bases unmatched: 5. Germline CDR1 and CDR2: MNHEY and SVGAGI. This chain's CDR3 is CASKLAGDQETQYF. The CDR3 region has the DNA TGTGCCAGCAAATTAGCGGGGGATCAAGAGACCCAGTACTTC.